These T cell receptor beta chains were read from a single sample in a study of CD8 T cells in Susac syndrome. MiXCR was run by TCRdb on the immunoSEQ multiplex PCR reads, yielding one entry per CDR3 protein. The sample lists around 200,000 distinct CDR3 sequences; around 90% were seen once. Source material: CD8+ T cells from PBMCs. Receptor source: a human donor with multiple sclerosis. Both conserved end residues are part of each CDR3. A D gene is named only where the DNA matches it firmly. Clone size is given for some rows only: seen once, a few or many times, or a class if the clone is expanded.

clone_size d_call j_call v_call cdr3_aa cdr3_nt
. TRBD1 TRBJ2-3 TRBV29-1 CSVVGDRKDTQYF TGCAGCGTTGTAGGGGACAGAAAAGATACGCAGTATTTT
. . TRBJ1-4 TRBV18 CASSPPGAGERTQKLFF TGTGCCAGCTCACCCCCGGGGGCGGGCGAAAGGACTCAAAAACTGTTTTTT
. TRBD2 TRBJ2-1 TRBV20-1 CSARPLAENEQFF TGCAGTGCTAGGCCCCTAGCGGAGAATGAGCAGTTCTTC
. TRBD1 TRBJ1-3 TRBV7-9 CASSSPGDRISSGNTIYF TGTGCCAGCAGCTCACCGGGGGACAGGATTTCCTCTGGAAACACCATATATTTT
. TRBD1 TRBJ1-2 TRBV7-2 CASSTGTDPNFFGYTF TGTGCCAGCAGCACCGGGACAGACCCTAATTTCTTTGGCTACACCTTC
. TRBD2 TRBJ2-7 TRBV27 CASSFGGRRSAPGEQYF TGTGCCAGCAGTTTCGGGGGGAGGAGGTCCGCACCGGGCGAGCAGTACTTC
. TRBD1 TRBJ2-7 TRBV27 CASSSLQGALYEQYF TGTGCCAGCAGCTCCCTACAGGGGGCTTTGTACGAGCAGTACTTC
. TRBD2 TRBJ2-5 TRBV4-1 CASSQGTSGTGGETQYF TGCGCCAGCAGCCAAGGGACTAGCGGGACTGGTGGAGAGACCCAGTACTTC
. TRBD2 TRBJ2-1 TRBV5-4 CASSGGRVNEQFF TGTGCCAGCAGCGGAGGGAGGGTGAATGAGCAGTTCTTC
. TRBD2 TRBJ2-1 TRBV13 CASSWVSGSSYNEQFF TGTGCCAGCAGCTGGGTTAGCGGGAGCTCCTACAATGAGCAGTTCTTC
once . TRBJ1-1 TRBV3-1 CASSQDQAGLNTEAFF TGTGCCAGCAGCCAAGATCAGGCGGGGTTGAACACTGAAGCTTTCTTT
. . TRBJ2-2 TRBV5-6 CASSESLWPPGELFF TGTGCCAGCAGCGAGAGTCTGTGGCCGCCCGGGGAGCTGTTTTTT
. . TRBJ2-7 TRBV4-1 CASSPPAGSYSYEQYF TGCGCCAGCAGCCCGCCCGCAGGTTCATACTCCTACGAGCAGTACTTC
. . TRBJ2-2 TRBV12-3/TRBV12-4 CASSLAGHGELFF TGTGCCAGCAGTTTAGCGGGACACGGGGAGCTGTTTTTT
. . TRBJ1-2 TRBV7-9 CASSLAATSEGHGYTF TGTGCCAGCAGCTTAGCTGCGACCTCAGAGGGACATGGCTACACCTTC
. TRBD1 TRBJ1-2 TRBV20-1 CSARDDPWTGVGGDYGYTF TGCAGTGCTAGAGATGATCCCTGGACAGGAGTTGGGGGAGACTATGGCTACACCTTC
. . TRBJ1-1 TRBV6-5 CASRYTLNTEAFF TGTGCCAGCAGGTACACGTTGAACACTGAAGCTTTCTTT
. TRBD2 TRBJ2-1 TRBV7-8 CASSSGTSGGPYNEQFF TGTGCCAGCAGCTCCGGGACTAGCGGGGGGCCCTACAATGAGCAGTTCTTC
. . TRBJ1-1 TRBV14 CASSLSGPNTEAFF TGTGCCAGCAGCCTAAGTGGGCCGAACACTGAAGCTTTCTTT
once . TRBJ2-6 TRBV27 CASSPDPSRAWGANVLTF TGTGCCAGCAGTCCTGACCCTTCCAGGGCGTGGGGGGCCAACGTCCTGACTTTC
. . TRBJ1-1 TRBV27 CASSNGGAGMNTEAFF TGTGCCAGCAGCAATGGGGGCGCGGGGATGAACACTGAAGCTTTCTTT
. . TRBJ2-3 TRBV5-4 CASSLGTNTDTQYF TGTGCCAGCAGCCTTGGTACTAACACAGATACGCAGTATTTT
once TRBD1 TRBJ1-5 TRBV29-1 CSASRQGVSQPQHF TGCAGCGCATCCCGACAGGGGGTCTCTCAGCCCCAGCATTTT
. TRBD2 TRBJ2-7 TRBV2 CASRTELAGDYEQYF TGTGCCAGCAGAACCGAACTAGCGGGAGATTACGAGCAGTACTTC
. . TRBJ2-7 TRBV6-6 CASSRTYYEQYF TGTGCCAGCAGCCGGACATACTACGAGCAGTACTTC
. TRBD2 TRBJ2-3 TRBV7-9 CASSLAHGTSADTQYF TGTGCCAGCAGCTTAGCGCATGGGACTAGCGCCGATACGCAGTATTTT
. TRBD1 TRBJ2-7 TRBV20-1 CSATGTAFSYEQYF TGCAGTGCAACCGGGACAGCCTTCTCCTACGAGCAGTACTTC
. . TRBJ1-3 TRBV28 CAARDNTDGRNTIYF TGTGCCGCAAGGGACAACACCGACGGGAGGAACACCATATATTTT
. TRBD1 TRBJ2-7 TRBV29-1 CSVAGTGKEGEQYF TGCAGCGTCGCAGGGACAGGGAAGGAAGGCGAGCAGTACTTC
. . TRBJ1-1 TRBV7-2 CASSTMVGGTEAFF TGTGCCAGCAGCACAATGGTGGGGGGGACTGAAGCTTTCTTT
. . TRBJ2-7 TRBV5-6 CASSLEGVGPDEQYF TGTGCCAGCAGCTTGGAGGGGGTGGGTCCCGACGAGCAGTACTTC
once TRBD1 TRBJ1-2 TRBV13 CASSSRTGELGYTF TGTGCCAGCAGCTCCCGGACAGGGGAACTTGGCTACACCTTC
. . TRBJ2-2 TRBV6-1 CASSELGNTGELFF TGTGCCAGCAGTGAACTGGGGAACACCGGGGAGCTGTTTTTT
. . TRBJ2-7 TRBV7-9 CASSFAVASEEQYF TGTGCCAGCAGCTTTGCGGTCGCCTCTGAAGAGCAGTACTTC
. TRBD2 TRBJ2-2 TRBV7-8 CASSSGGGGTGELFF TGTGCCAGCAGCAGCGGGGGCGGGGGCACCGGGGAGCTGTTTTTT
once . TRBJ1-1 TRBV4-1 CASSLGTRNTEAFF TGCGCCAGCAGCCTGGGGACAAGGAACACTGAAGCTTTCTTT
. . TRBJ2-1 TRBV7-9 CASSFSPREQFF TGTGCCAGCAGCTTCTCCCCCCGTGAGCAGTTCTTC
. . TRBJ2-2 TRBV15 CATSTRTGVGTGELFF TGTGCCACCAGCACAAGGACGGGAGTTGGCACCGGGGAGCTGTTTTTT